The rows below give T cell receptor beta chains drawn from one sample of a study of somatic mutations in cytotoxic T cells in rheumatoid arthritis. Data came from immunoSEQ multiplex PCR; TCRdb stores just in-frame clones and leaves some out. The sample has more than 2,500 clones, approximately 78% seen once; the top ten hold 50%. The sample taken for sequencing was CD8+ T cells sorted from blood. The source is a man in his sixties with rheumatoid arthritis. Both conserved end residues are part of each CDR3. Each record gives: D gene, clone size, V gene, J gene, CDR3 DNA, CDR3 protein. D genes are given only for firm matches. Rows may omit the clone size; those that give it use once, few, many or a size class.

D gene: TRBD1; clone size: NA; V gene: TRBV18; J gene: TRBJ2-3; CDR3 DNA: TGTGCCAGCTCACCGCGGGACAGGGGGAGTCCGGGTACGCAGTATTTT; CDR3 protein: CASSPRDRGSPGTQYF
D gene: NA; clone size: NA; V gene: TRBV7-6; J gene: TRBJ2-7; CDR3 DNA: TGTGCCAGCAGCTTAGCGTCGGGTCAGGGGCTTTCCGAGCAGTACTTC; CDR3 protein: CASSLASGQGLSEQYF
D gene: NA; clone size: NA; V gene: TRBV5-1; J gene: TRBJ2-7; CDR3 DNA: TGCGCCAGCAGCTTGGACGGAGACTACGAGCAGTACTTC; CDR3 protein: CASSLDGDYEQYF
D gene: NA; clone size: NA; V gene: TRBV27; J gene: TRBJ2-3; CDR3 DNA: TGTGCCAGCAGTTCCCCTAGCACAGATACGCAGTATTTT; CDR3 protein: CASSSPSTDTQYF
D gene: TRBD2; clone size: NA; V gene: TRBV29-1; J gene: TRBJ2-4; CDR3 DNA: TGCAGCGTTGAAGGCACTATCCCGACTAGCGGGGGGCGCTCCGTAAACATTCAGTACTTC; CDR3 protein: CSVEGTIPTSGGRSVNIQYF
D gene: NA; clone size: once; V gene: TRBV5-6; J gene: TRBJ1-3; CDR3 DNA: TGTGCCAGCAGCTTGGGGCAGGTAAGCTCTGGAAACACCATATATTTT; CDR3 protein: CASSLGQVSSGNTIYF
D gene: TRBD1; clone size: NA; V gene: TRBV28; J gene: TRBJ1-5; CDR3 DNA: TGTGCCAGCAGGCAATCCGGGACAGGGGGCGGCAATCAGCCCCAGCATTTT; CDR3 protein: CASRQSGTGGGNQPQHF
D gene: TRBD2; clone size: NA; V gene: TRBV7-9; J gene: TRBJ2-2; CDR3 DNA: TGTGCCAGCAGCTCCCATCGACTAGCGGGGGGGCCCGGGGAGCTGTTTTTT; CDR3 protein: CASSSHRLAGGPGELFF
D gene: TRBD2; clone size: NA; V gene: TRBV5-6; J gene: TRBJ2-1; CDR3 DNA: TGTGCCAGCAGCCGGGGGACTAGCGGGGGCGGGATGGATGAGCAGTTCTTC; CDR3 protein: CASSRGTSGGGMDEQFF
D gene: TRBD1; clone size: NA; V gene: TRBV18; J gene: TRBJ2-7; CDR3 DNA: TGTGCCAGCTCACCACCGACAGGGGCAGGGCAGTACTTC; CDR3 protein: CASSPPTGAGQYF
D gene: NA; clone size: NA; V gene: TRBV7-9; J gene: TRBJ2-2; CDR3 DNA: TGTGCCAGCAGCGCTCGTTTACAGGGACCGAACACCGGGGAGCTGTTTTTT; CDR3 protein: CASSARLQGPNTGELFF